The entry that follows covers one TCR beta chain sequence. This sample was taken from a study of a mutant IDH1 vaccine in newly diagnosed glioma. Study-level background: Patients previously underwent radiotherapy, temozolomide, or both, and most underwent both.

Here immunoSEQ multiplex PCR was the method, and the copy in TCRdb shows in-frame clones only, minus some. The data show over 75,000 clones, with 85% to 90% seen just once and roughly 0.54% held by the top ten. Noted time point: baseline, week 1 (first vaccination visit). The treatment denotes: pre-vaccination baseline after standard-of-care therapy. Trimming stripped 0 bases from V and 0 bases from J, with 6 bases between. This CDR3 is built from 15 residues. Looked up from germline, CDR1 is SGDLS and CDR2 is YYNGEE. The source material was PBMCs, sampled from a glioma patient treated with radiotherapy, temozolomide or both. The source is a woman aged 45-65 years with glioma. The rearrangement uses TRBV9 and TRBJ2-2; D ambiguous. The CDR3 coding sequence is TGTGCCAGCAGCGTAGGAGCCGCGAACACCGGGGAGCTGTTTTTT. It codes for CASSVGAANTGELFF.